Sequencing of this T cell receptor (beta chain) was carried out in a study of T cell repertoires in cytomegalovirus infection. As for the study in general: An indication of both CMV infection and matching HLA type came from public TCR beta signatures.

Using its own MiXCR run on the reads, TCRdb lists one record per CDR3 protein. The repertoire holds around 200,000 distinct CDR3 sequences, with roughly a sixth as singletons. The V and J ends lost 1 base and 0 bases respectively, with 10 bases between them. The CDR3 consists of 15 residues. Looked up from germline, CDR1 is MGHRA and CDR2 is YSYEKL. As to this clonotype: The target antigen is unknown.

General study results and limits: The ex vivo response showed dominance by HLA-C-restricted CMV-specific TCR beta clonotypes. Identification of carriers of CMV plus the relevant HLA was performed using cumulative public TCR beta family frequency.

The TCR was taken from a human donor in good health (CMV status not recorded). Some clones in this sample may be carry-over from other donors' samples. The chain couples TRBV4-1 to TRBJ2-7; D unresolved. Sample: CD8+ T cells from PBMCs. CDR3 nucleotide sequence: TGCGCCAGCAGCCAAGTCTACAGCTTCTCCTACGAGCAGTACTTC. Encoded protein: CASSQVYSFSYEQYF.